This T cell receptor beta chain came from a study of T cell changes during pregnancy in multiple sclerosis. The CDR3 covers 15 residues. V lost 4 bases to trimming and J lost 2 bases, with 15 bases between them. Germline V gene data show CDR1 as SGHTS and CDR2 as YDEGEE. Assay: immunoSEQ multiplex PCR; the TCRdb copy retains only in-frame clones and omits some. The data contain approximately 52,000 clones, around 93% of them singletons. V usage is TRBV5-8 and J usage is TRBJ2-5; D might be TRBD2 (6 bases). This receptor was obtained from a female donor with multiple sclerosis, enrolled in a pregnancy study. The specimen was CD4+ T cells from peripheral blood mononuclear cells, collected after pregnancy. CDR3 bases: TGTGCCAGCAGCCGTCTAGGACTAATTCAAGAGACCCAGTACTTC. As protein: CASSRLGLIQETQYF.